Presented here are 28 T cell receptor beta chains from one specimen sequenced in a study of metastatic and nonmetastatic thyroid tumors. Among the patients, none had received any treatment before thyroid surgery. TCRdb used MiXCR to call clones anew from the PCR reads. The sample gives tens of thousands of clones, 20% to 25% of which show up once; approximately 40% is in the top ten. The source material was blood. These receptors came from a female donor with papillary thyroid cancer or a benign thyroid nodule (not recorded which). Some clones in this sample may be carry-over from other donors' samples.

This clone was seen at least ten times. The chain carries TRBV7-2 and TRBJ2-5, with TRBD2 identical over 10 bases. Germline CDR1 and CDR2: SGHTA and FQGNSA. CDR3 length: 16 amino acids. V shed 3 bases and J 2 bases; nucleotides not matched to a gene: 6. The CDR3 sequence is CASSFLLAGQQETQYF. Written as DNA, the CDR3 is TGTGCCAGCAGCTTCTTACTAGCGGGACAACAAGAGACCCAGTACTTC.

This clone was seen more than once but under ten times. This chain joins TRBV28 and TRBJ2-7; TRBD1 aligns across 7 bases. The CDR3 contains 16 residues. V trimming: 6 bases; J trimming: 1 base; junction bases outside the gene matches: 12. From germline, CDR1 is MDHEN and CDR2 SYDVKM. DNA for the CDR3: TGTGCCAGCAGCACCCGAAAGGGACAGAGGTCCTACGAGCAGTACTTC. Its translation is CASSTRKGQRSYEQYF.

The genes are TRBV7-2 and TRBJ1-2, with D tentatively TRBD1 (6 bases). Germline V lookup: CDR1 SGHTA, CDR2 FQGNSA. This CDR3 is built from 15 residues. Trimming removed 5 bases at V and 8 bases at J, with 21 bases between. CDR3 nucleotides: TGTGCCAGCAGCCCCGACGAATTAGACAGGTTCGGCTACACCTTC. Its protein is CASSPDELDRFGYTF.

In its sample, this clone was seen many times. J is TRBJ2-1 and V is TRBV5-1; TRBD1 aligns across 7 bases. Trimming took 5 bases from V and 4 from J; bases not matched to a gene: 12. This CDR3 comprises 16 residues. Germline CDR1 is SGHRS and CDR2 is YFSETQ. DNA for the CDR3: TGCGCCAGCAGTTGGACCGGGACAGATTCATACAATGAGCAGTTCTTC. It encodes CASSWTGTDSYNEQFF. Drawing the rest from reference TRBV5-1 and TRBJ2-1, the complete variable domain is KAGVTQTPRYLIKTRGQQVTLSCSPISGHRSVSWYQQTPGQGLQFLFEYFSETQRNKGNFPGRFSGRQFSNSRSEMNVSTLELGDSALYLCASSWTGTDSYNEQFFGPGTRLTVL.

V usage is TRBV11-3 and J usage is TRBJ2-7, with 7 bases lining up with TRBD1. The germline V gene encodes CDR1 SGHNT and CDR2 YENEEA. Germline trimming cut 5 bases from V and 2 bases from J; bases unmatched to any gene: 6. CDR3 length: 14 amino acids. CDR3 DNA sequence: TGTGCCAGCAGCACGACAGGGAGCCCCTACGAGCAGTACTTC. Its protein is CASSTTGSPYEQYF.

Sample share makes this clone medium-sized. This chain uses TRBV6-1 with TRBJ2-7; tentatively, D is TRBD2 (6 bases). V was clipped by 5 bases and J by 5 bases, with 13 bases between them. The CDR3 extends over 13 amino acids. Germline V gene data show CDR1 as MNHNS and CDR2 as SASEGT. CDR3 sequence reads: CASSLPGGDEQYF. CDR3 in DNA: TGTGCCAGCAGTCTCCCTGGAGGGGACGAGCAGTACTTC.

This clone was seen at least ten times. The chain joins TRBV7-2 to TRBJ2-5; the D gene could be TRBD1 or TRBD2 (5 bases each). Trimming pared 2 bases from V and 5 bases from J, leaving 15 bases between. Germline V gene data show CDR1 as SGHTA and CDR2 as FQGNSA. CDR3 length: 15 residues. The CDR3 loop reads CASSLRPGAHETQYF. In nucleotides, the CDR3 is TGTGCCAGCAGCTTACGTCCCGGGGCCCATGAGACCCAGTACTTC.

This clone was seen at least ten times. The chain employs TRBV7-6 and TRBJ2-3, with 11 bases that match TRBD2. V shed 3 bases and J 2 bases; nucleotides not matched to a gene: 7. CDR1 is SGHVS and CDR2 is FNYEAQ in the germline V gene. This CDR3 comprises 17 residues. The CDR3 nucleotides read TGTGCCAGCAGCTTCGGGCTAGCGGGGGGAAACACAGATACGCAGTATTTT. It translates to CASSFGLAGGNTDTQYF.

This clone showed up many times. J is TRBJ2-3 and V is TRBV4-1, with 7 bases identical to TRBD1. With 1 base clipped from V and 2 bases from J, the junction kept 12 bases outside the gene matches. Germline CDR1 and CDR2: MGHRA and YSYEKL. This CDR3 has 18 amino acids. CDR3 amino acids: CASSQAPIRDSFTDTQYF. The CDR3 nucleotides read TGCGCCAGCAGCCAAGCCCCGATACGGGACAGCTTCACAGATACGCAGTATTTT.

The rearrangement links TRBV4-1 to TRBJ2-7, with TRBD1 identical over 7 bases. V shed 9 bases, J shed 2 bases, and the junction held 13 bases outside the gene matches. The V gene's germline CDR1 is MGHRA and CDR2 YSYEKL. The CDR3 contains 15 residues. CDR3: CARSWNGDRAYEQYF. CDR3 DNA: TGCGCCAGAAGCTGGAACGGGGACAGAGCCTACGAGCAGTACTTC.

Many counts were recorded for this clone. This sequence joins TRBV9 and TRBJ1-3, with a possible D match to TRBD1 (6 bases). The germline CDR1 and CDR2 sequences are SGDLS and YYNGEE. Trimming took off 4 bases at V and 1 base at J, with 9 bases between the two ends. The CDR3 spans 14 residues. This CDR3 reads CASSPRGSGNTIYF. The CDR3 DNA reads TGTGCCAGCAGCCCAAGGGGGTCTGGAAACACCATATATTTT.

CDR3: CASGWVAGGLEQFF. The CDR3, as DNA: TGCGCCAGCGGCTGGGTAGCGGGGGGTCTGGAGCAGTTCTTC. The chain carries TRBV5-1 and TRBJ2-1, with 10 positions matching TRBD2. The CDR3 has 14 residues. V gave up 7 bases and J gave up 10 bases; unmatched junction bases: 11. CDR1 is SGHRS, CDR2 YFSETQ, per germline.

This clone appeared a few times. The chain uses TRBV6-2 or TRBV6-3 and TRBJ2-5; 9 bases match TRBD1. The CDR3 spans 15 residues. J gave up 4 bases and V 2 bases, and 5 bases lay outside the gene matches. CDR1 MNHEY and CDR2 SVGEGT come from the germline V gene. In DNA form, the CDR3 reads TGTGCCAGCAGTTACGCGGGACAGGGCCCAGAGACCCAGTACTTC. Translated: CASSYAGQGPETQYF.

J is TRBJ1-2 and V is TRBV6-2 or TRBV6-3; D gene unclear. Trimming pared 2 bases from V and 7 bases from J, leaving 17 bases between. There are 15 residues in the CDR3. Germline V gene sequence: CDR1 MNHEY, CDR2 SVGEGT. The CDR3 DNA sequence: TGTGCCAGCAGTTACCCGGATTCCAGCAGGTCTGGCTACACCTTC. Protein product: CASSYPDSSRSGYTF.

This clone was counted many times. The chain has TRBV18 and TRBJ1-5; TRBD1 matches at 11 bases. This CDR3 contains 17 residues. Germline V CDR1 and CDR2: KGHSH, LQKENI. The ends lost 4 bases at V and 6 bases at J; junction bases unmatched: 11. The CDR3 region has the DNA TGTGCCAGCTCACTCAAACCGGACAGGGGGCAGGGTCAGCCCCAGCATTTT. Its protein product is CASSLKPDRGQGQPQHF.

This clone was detected ten times or more. The J gene is TRBJ1-3, the V gene TRBV7-3; D possibly corresponds to TRBD1 (5 bases). The V end was cut by 5 bases, the J end by 4 bases, with 15 bases between. The germline V gene has CDR1 SGHTA and CDR2 FQGTGA. The CDR3 consists of 15 residues. The CDR3 DNA reads TGTGCCAGCAGCGAGTCCGGGGGTTACGGAAACACCATATATTTT. As protein: CASSESGGYGNTIYF. Full variable domain (outside the CDR3, taken from reference TRBV7-3 and TRBJ1-3): GAGVSQTPSNKVTEKGKYVELRCDPISGHTALYWYRQSLGQGPEFLIYFQGTGAADDSGLPNDRFFAVRPEGSVSTLKIQRTERGDSAVYLCASSESGGYGNTIYFGEGSWLTVV.

V gene TRBV7-3 combines with J gene TRBJ2-6; D gene unclear. The CDR3 consists of 15 residues. V was cut by 2 bases and J by 2 bases, with 7 bases left in between. Germline V gene lookup returns CDR1 SGHTA and CDR2 FQGTGA. CDR3 region: CASSLGGTGANVLTF. CDR3 coding DNA: TGTGCCAGCAGCTTAGGCGGAACTGGGGCCAACGTCCTGACTTTC.

This clone was counted many times. This chain uses TRBV28 with TRBJ1-4; maybe TRBD1 (5 bases). The CDR3 covers 16 residues. Deletions cut 0 bases from V and 0 bases from J, with 8 bases between. CDR1 and CDR2 from the germline V gene are MDHEN and SYDVKM. The CDR3 DNA reads as TGTGCCAGCAGTTTATGGACAGCCTCAACTAATGAAAAACTGTTTTTT. Protein: CASSLWTASTNEKLFF. The whole variable domain, remainder taken from reference TRBV28 and TRBJ1-4, is DVKVTQSSRYLVKRTGEKVFLECVQDMDHENMFWYRQDPGLGLRLIYFSYDVKMKEKGDIPEGYSVSREKKERFSLILESASTNQTSMYLCASSLWTASTNEKLFFGSGTQLSVL.

This clone showed up many times. Possible read error: a much larger clone is one base away. The chain couples TRBV6-5 to TRBJ2-1; 11 nucleotides line up with TRBD2. Germline CDR1 and CDR2: MNHEY and SVGAGI. The J segment lost 4 bases and the V segment lost 2 bases, leaving 7 bases of the junction unmatched. The CDR3 is 17 residues long. CDR3 region: CASSYLLAGVLYNEQFF. In DNA, the CDR3 is TGTGCCAGCAGTTACCTACTAGCGGGGGTGTTGTACAATGAGCAGTTCTTC.

V gene TRBV20-1 combines with J gene TRBJ2-1; either TRBD1 or TRBD2 may fit D (6 bases each). Trimming took 3 bases from V and 5 from J, leaving 17 bases between them. The CDR3 covers 15 residues. The germline V gene encodes CDR1 DFQATT and CDR2 SNEGSKA (reference sequence). The CDR3 nucleotides read TGCAGTGCTAGCGGGTCCGGGGGCCAAAACAATGAGCAGTTCTTC. Translated: CSASGSGGQNNEQFF.

This clone was counted ten times or more. V gene TRBV7-9 combines with J gene TRBJ2-1; 10 bases map to TRBD1. Trimming cost V 3 bases and J 6 bases; bases outside gene matches: 5. Germline-derived CDR1 and CDR2 are SEHNR and FQNEAQ (reference sequence). This CDR3 region has 15 residues. Here the CDR3 DNA reads TGTGCCAGCAGCTTGGCCCGGACAGGGGGCAATGAGCAGTTCTTC. Protein: CASSLARTGGNEQFF.

This clone appeared a few times. In nucleotides, the CDR3 is TGTGCCAGCAGTTCCCCCGGGAGGTTCGGGACCGGGGAGCTGTTTTTT. Translation gives CASSSPGRFGTGELFF. The rearrangement uses TRBV28 and TRBJ2-2, with 7 bases matching TRBD2. There are 16 residues in the CDR3. Germline CDR1 reads MDHEN; CDR2 reads SYDVKM. Losses at the gene ends were 4 bases for V and 5 bases for J; bases not matched to a gene: 10.

This clone has a count of ten or more. J is TRBJ2-3 and V is TRBV28; TRBD2 matches at 8 bases. V lost 2 bases to trimming and J lost 4 bases; unmatched junction nucleotides: 11. This CDR3 contains 17 residues. Per the germline V gene, CDR1 is MDHEN and CDR2 is SYDVKM. As DNA, the CDR3 is TGTGCCAGCAGTTTAGGTGTTGGCGGGGGGTGGTCAGATACGCAGTATTTT. Its protein is CASSLGVGGGWSDTQYF.

The chain carries TRBV11-2 and TRBJ2-1, with TRBD2 matching over 13 bases. In germline, CDR1 is SGHAT, CDR2 FQNNGV. The V segment lost 8 bases and the J segment 5 bases; nucleotides outside the gene matches: 12. This CDR3 contains 17 residues. Written as DNA, the CDR3 is TGTGCCAGCCACAGGGGGCTAGGACTAGCGGGAGACAATGAGCAGTTCTTC. It codes for CASHRGLGLAGDNEQFF.

The chain joins TRBV6-1 to TRBJ2-7, with a possible D match to TRBD2 (6 bases). This CDR3 is built from 13 residues. Germline V lookup: CDR1 MNHNS, CDR2 SASEGT. Trimming pared 4 bases from V and 6 bases from J, leaving 13 bases between. The CDR3 loop reads CASSAAVRGEQYF. For the CDR3, the DNA is TGTGCCAGCAGTGCCGCGGTGCGGGGCGAGCAGTACTTC.

This clone was counted a few times. The chain recombines TRBV5-6 with TRBJ2-1, with D uncertain. This CDR3 is built from 12 residues. V was trimmed by 3 bases and J by 7 bases, leaving 8 bases between them. CDR1 SGHDT and CDR2 YYEEEE come from the germline V gene. The CDR3 is CASSSVGNEQFF. Here the CDR3 DNA reads TGTGCCAGCAGCTCCGTCGGGAATGAGCAGTTCTTC.

This clone came up a few times. The V call is TRBV5-5, the J call TRBJ1-5; D is perhaps TRBD1 (6 bases). The CDR3 contains 14 residues. Germline CDR1 is SGHKS and CDR2 is YYEKEE (reference sequence). With 4 bases removed from V and 4 bases from J, the gap between germline ends came to 12 bases. DNA for the CDR3: TGTGCCAGCAGCGAAGGGGGGTGGAATCAGCCCCAGCATTTT. Translating it yields CASSEGGWNQPQHF.

This clone was recorded at least ten times. CDR3 region: CASSRGLAGAAGQYF. Here the CDR3 DNA reads TGTGCCAGCAGCCGAGGACTAGCGGGGGCGGCGGGGCAGTATTTT. The V and J genes are TRBV6-2 or TRBV6-3 and TRBJ2-3; TRBD2 agrees at 13 bases. With 6 bases clipped from V and 11 bases from J, the junction kept 11 bases outside the gene matches. The CDR3 covers 15 residues. Looked up from germline, CDR1 is MNHEY and CDR2 is SVGEGT.